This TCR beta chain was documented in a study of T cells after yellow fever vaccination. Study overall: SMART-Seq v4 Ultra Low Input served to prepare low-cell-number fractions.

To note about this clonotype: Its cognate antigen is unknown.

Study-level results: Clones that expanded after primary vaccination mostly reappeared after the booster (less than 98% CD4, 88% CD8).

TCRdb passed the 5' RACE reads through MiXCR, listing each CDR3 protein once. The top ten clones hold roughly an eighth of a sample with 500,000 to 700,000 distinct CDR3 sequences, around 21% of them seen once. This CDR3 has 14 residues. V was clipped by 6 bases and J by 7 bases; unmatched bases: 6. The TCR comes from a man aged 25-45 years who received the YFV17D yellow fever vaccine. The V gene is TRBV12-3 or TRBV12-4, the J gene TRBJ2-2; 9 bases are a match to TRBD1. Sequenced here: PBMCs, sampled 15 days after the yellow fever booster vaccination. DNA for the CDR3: TGTGCCAGCAGCGGACAGGGGTTGAGCGGGGAGCTGTTTTTT. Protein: CASSGQGLSGELFF.